This T cell receptor beta chain comes out of a study of cytomegalovirus exposure and HLA in healthy donors. The germline V gene encodes CDR1 SQVTM and CDR2 ANQGSEA. With 5 bases removed from V and 6 bases from J, the gap between germline ends came to 11 bases. The CDR3 is 11 amino acids. The PCR used 60 Vbeta and 13 Jbeta primers. The repertoire was sequenced with immunoSEQ multiplex PCR; TCRdb's copy has only in-frame clones and lacks some. The table records about 100,000 clones, about four fifths of them present only once. This clone was counted once. What was sequenced was PBMCs. This TCR was recovered from a man aged 25-40 years in good health and CMV-seronegative. The chain is built from TRBV29-1 and TRBJ2-7; a possible D gene is TRBD1 (5 bases). This chain's CDR3 is CSVSGISEQYF. CDR3 nucleotide sequence: TGCAGCGTTTCAGGGATTTCCGAGCAGTACTTC.